This T cell receptor (beta chain) originates from a study of cytomegalovirus exposure and HLA in healthy donors. Study-level results: Cytomegalovirus association was assigned to about 150 TCR beta chains.

Researchers ran the PCR with 60 Vbeta and 13 Jbeta primers. In the authors' workflow: As a later analysis found, there were 60 million to 90 million unique TCR beta chains, of which roughly 11 million were shared. Some clones are missing from TCRdb's copy, which holds only in-frame ones; the method was immunoSEQ multiplex PCR. Clonal size and the V and J genes are those of that table, whereas D and trimming came from the DNA. The table records under 200,000 clones, approximately 82% of them present only once. Donors were nominally healthy when sampled, though unrecorded immune exposures were likely. Note on this clone: Its antigen is unknown.

There are 16 residues in the CDR3. Losses at the gene ends were 1 base for V and 0 bases for J; bases not matched to a gene: 2. Per the germline V gene, CDR1 is SEHNR and CDR2 is FQNEAQ (reference sequence). The sequence was collected from a man in his forties or fifties in good health and CMV-seropositive. The genes are TRBV7-9 and TRBJ2-7; 11 nucleotides align to TRBD2. Sequenced: PBMCs. In nucleotides, the CDR3 is TGTGCCAGCAGCTTAGGGGGACTAGCGGACTCCTACGAGCAGTACGTC. This gives the protein CASSLGGLADSYEQYV.